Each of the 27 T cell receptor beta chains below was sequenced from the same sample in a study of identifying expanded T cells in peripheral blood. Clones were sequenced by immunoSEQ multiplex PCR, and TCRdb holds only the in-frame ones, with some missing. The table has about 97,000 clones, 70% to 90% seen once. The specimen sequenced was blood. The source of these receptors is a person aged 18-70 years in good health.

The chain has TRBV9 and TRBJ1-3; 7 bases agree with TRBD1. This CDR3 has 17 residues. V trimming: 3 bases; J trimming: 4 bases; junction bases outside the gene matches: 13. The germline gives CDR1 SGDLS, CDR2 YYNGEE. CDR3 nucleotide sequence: TGTGCCAGCAGCGAGGAGATAGGGGGCGCGGGCGGAAACACCATATATTTT. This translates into CASSEEIGGAGGNTIYF.

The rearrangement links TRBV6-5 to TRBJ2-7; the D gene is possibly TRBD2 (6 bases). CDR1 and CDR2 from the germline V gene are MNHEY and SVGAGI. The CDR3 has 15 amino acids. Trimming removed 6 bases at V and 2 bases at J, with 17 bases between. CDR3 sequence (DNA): TGTGCCAGCAGCTCGAGGGGCGGGACGACCTACGAGCAGTACTTC. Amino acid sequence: CASSSRGGTTYEQYF.

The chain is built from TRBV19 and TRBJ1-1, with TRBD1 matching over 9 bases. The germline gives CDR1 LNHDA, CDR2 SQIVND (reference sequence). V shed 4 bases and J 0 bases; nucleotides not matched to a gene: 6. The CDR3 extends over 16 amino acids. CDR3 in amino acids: CASSNTGGSMNTEAFF. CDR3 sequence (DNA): TGTGCCAGTAGTAATACAGGGGGCAGCATGAACACTGAAGCTTTCTTT.

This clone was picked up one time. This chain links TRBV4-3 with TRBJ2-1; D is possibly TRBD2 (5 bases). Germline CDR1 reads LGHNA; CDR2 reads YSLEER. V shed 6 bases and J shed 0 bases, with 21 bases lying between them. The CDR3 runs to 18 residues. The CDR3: CASSKLRIGGISYNEQFF. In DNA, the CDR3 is TGCGCCAGCAGTAAACTGAGAATAGGAGGAATCTCCTACAATGAGCAGTTCTTC.

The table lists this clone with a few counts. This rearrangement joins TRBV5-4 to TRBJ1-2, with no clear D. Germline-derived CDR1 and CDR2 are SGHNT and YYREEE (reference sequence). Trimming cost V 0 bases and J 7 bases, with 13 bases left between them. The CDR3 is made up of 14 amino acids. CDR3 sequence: CASSLEGGPRGYTF. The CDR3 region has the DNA TGTGCCAGCAGCTTGGAAGGCGGCCCTCGTGGCTACACCTTC.

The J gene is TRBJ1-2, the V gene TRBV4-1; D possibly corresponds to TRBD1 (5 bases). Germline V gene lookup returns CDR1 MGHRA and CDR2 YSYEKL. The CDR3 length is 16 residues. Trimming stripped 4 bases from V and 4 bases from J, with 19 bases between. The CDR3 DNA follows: TGCGCCAGCAGCCCCACCTGGGCAGGGTTGGGCTATGGCTACACCTTC. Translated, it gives CASSPTWAGLGYGYTF.

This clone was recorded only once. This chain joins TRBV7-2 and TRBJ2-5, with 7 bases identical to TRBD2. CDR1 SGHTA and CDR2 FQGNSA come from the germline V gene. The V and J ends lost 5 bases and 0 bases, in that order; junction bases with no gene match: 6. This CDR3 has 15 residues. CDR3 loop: CASSGAGVNQETQYF. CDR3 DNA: TGTGCCAGCAGCGGGGCGGGGGTGAACCAAGAGACCCAGTACTTC.

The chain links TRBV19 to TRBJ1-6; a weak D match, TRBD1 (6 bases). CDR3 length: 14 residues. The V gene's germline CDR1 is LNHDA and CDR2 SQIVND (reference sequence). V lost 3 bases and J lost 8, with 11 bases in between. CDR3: CASSIGGGHSPLHF. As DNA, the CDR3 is TGTGCCAGTAGTATCGGCGGGGGCCATTCACCCCTCCACTTT. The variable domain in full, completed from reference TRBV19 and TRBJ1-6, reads DGGITQSPKYLFRKEGQNVTLSCEQNLNHDAMYWYRQDPGQGLRLIYYSQIVNDFQKGDIAEGYSVSREKKESFPLTVTSAQKNPTAFYLCASSIGGGHSPLHFGNGTRLTVT.

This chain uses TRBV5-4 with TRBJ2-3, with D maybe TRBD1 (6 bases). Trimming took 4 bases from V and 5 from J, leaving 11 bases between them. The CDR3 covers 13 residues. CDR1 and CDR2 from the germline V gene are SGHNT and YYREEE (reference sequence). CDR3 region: CASSRQEKDTQYF. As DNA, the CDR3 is TGTGCCAGCAGCAGACAGGAGAAAGATACGCAGTATTTT. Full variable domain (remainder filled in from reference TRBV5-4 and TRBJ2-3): ETGVTQSPTHLIKTRGQQVTLRCSSQSGHNTVSWYQQALGQGPQFIFQYYREEENGRGNFPPRFSGLQFPNYSSELNVNALELDDSALYLCASSRQEKDTQYFGPGTRLTVL.

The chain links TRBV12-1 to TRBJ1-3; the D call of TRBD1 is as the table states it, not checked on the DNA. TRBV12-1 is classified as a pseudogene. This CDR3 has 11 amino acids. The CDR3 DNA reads TGTGCCAGCAGCCAGGTAAACACCATATATTTT. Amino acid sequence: CASSQVNTIYF.

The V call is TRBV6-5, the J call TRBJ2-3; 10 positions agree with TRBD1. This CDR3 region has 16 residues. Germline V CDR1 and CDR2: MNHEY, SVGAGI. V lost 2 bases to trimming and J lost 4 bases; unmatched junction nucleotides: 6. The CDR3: CASSYGGTGVPDTQYF. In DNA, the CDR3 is TGTGCCAGCAGTTACGGCGGGACAGGGGTGCCAGATACGCAGTATTTT.

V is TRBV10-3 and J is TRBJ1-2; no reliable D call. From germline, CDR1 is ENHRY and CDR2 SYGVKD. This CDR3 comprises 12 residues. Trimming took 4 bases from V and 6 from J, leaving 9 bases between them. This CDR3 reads CAISANRDGYTF. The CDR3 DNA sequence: TGTGCCATCAGTGCTAATAGGGATGGCTACACCTTC.

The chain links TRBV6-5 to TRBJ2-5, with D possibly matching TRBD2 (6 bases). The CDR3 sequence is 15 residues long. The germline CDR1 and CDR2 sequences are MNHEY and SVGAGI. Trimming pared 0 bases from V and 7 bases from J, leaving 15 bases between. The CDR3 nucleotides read TGTGCCAGCAGTTACTCAAACGGGCTGGGGGGGACCCAGTACTTC. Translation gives CASSYSNGLGGTQYF.

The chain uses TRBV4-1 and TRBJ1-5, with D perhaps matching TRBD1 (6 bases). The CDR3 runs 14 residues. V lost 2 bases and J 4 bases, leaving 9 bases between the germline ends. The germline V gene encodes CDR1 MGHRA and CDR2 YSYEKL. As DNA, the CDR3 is TGCGCCAGCAGCCAAAACAGGGTTAATCAGCCCCAGCATTTT. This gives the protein CASSQNRVNQPQHF.

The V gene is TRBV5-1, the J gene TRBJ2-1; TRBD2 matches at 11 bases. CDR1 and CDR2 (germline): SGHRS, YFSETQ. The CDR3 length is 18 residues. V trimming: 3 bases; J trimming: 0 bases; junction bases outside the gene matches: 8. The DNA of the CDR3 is TGCGCCAGCAGCTCGATGACTAGCGGGGATAGCTCCTACAATGAGCAGTTCTTC. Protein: CASSSMTSGDSSYNEQFF.

The CDR3 DNA reads as TGTGCCATCAGGAGGACAGGAAGCTCCTACAATGAGCAGTTCTTC. It specifies CAIRRTGSSYNEQFF. V gene TRBV10-3 combines with J gene TRBJ2-1, with TRBD1 matching 7 bases. Unmatched junction bases numbered 5, after V lost 6 bases and J lost 0 bases. Per the germline V gene, CDR1 is ENHRY and CDR2 is SYGVKD. This CDR3 contains 15 residues.

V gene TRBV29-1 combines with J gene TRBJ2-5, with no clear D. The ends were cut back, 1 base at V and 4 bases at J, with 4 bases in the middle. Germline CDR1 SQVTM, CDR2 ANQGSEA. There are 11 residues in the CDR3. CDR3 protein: CSVEASETQYF. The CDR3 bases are TGCAGCGTTGAAGCTTCAGAGACCCAGTACTTC.

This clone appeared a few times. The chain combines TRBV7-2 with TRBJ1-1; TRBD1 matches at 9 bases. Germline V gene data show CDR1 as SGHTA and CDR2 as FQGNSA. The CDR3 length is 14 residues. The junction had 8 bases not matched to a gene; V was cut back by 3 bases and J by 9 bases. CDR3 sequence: CASSFGQGPNQAFF. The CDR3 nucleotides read TGTGCCAGCAGCTTTGGACAGGGGCCCAATCAAGCTTTCTTT. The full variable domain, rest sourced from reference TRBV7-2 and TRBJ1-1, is GAGVSQSPSNKVTEKGKDVELRCDPISGHTALYWYRQSLGQGLEFLIYFQGNSAPDKSGLPSDRFSAERTGGSVSTLTIQRTQQEDSAVYLCASSFGQGPNQAFFGQGTRLTVV.

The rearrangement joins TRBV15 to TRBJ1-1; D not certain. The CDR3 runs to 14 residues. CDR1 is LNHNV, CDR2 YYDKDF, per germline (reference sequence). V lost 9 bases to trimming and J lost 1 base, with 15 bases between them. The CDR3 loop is CATLAGEGNTEAFF. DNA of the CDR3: TGTGCCACACTTGCTGGGGAGGGGAACACTGAAGCTTTCTTT.

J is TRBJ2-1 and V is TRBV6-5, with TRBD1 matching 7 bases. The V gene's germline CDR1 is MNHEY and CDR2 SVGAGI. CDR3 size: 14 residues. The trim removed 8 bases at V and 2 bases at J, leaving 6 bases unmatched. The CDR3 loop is CASRQGSTYNEQFF. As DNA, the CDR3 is TGTGCCAGCCGACAGGGCTCGACCTACAATGAGCAGTTCTTC.

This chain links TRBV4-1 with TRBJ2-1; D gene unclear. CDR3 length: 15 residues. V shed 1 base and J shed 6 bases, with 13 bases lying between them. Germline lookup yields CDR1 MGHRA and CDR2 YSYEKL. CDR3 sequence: CASSQAERLINEQFF. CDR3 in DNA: TGCGCCAGCAGCCAAGCAGAGAGACTTATCAATGAGCAGTTCTTC.

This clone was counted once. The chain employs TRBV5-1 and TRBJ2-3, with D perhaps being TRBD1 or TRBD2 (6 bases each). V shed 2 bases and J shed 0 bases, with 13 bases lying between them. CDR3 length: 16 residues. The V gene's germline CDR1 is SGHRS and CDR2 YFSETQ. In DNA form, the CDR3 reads TGCGCCAGCAGCTTAGGCACGGGGGCCAGCACAGATACGCAGTATTTT. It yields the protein CASSLGTGASTDTQYF.

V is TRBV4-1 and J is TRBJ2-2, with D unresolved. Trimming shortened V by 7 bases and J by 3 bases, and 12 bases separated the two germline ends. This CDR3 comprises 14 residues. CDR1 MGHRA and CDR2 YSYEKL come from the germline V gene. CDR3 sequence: CASTTRGDTGELFF. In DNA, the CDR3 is TGCGCCAGCACTACACGTGGGGACACCGGGGAGCTGTTTTTT.

CDR3 sequence reads: CASSLAGGGTEAFF. CDR3 nucleotide sequence: TGTGCCAGCAGCTTAGCGGGGGGAGGCACTGAAGCTTTCTTT. This chain connects TRBV7-6 to TRBJ1-1, with D perhaps matching TRBD1 (5 bases). Germline lookup yields CDR1 SGHVS and CDR2 FNYEAQ. CDR3 size: 14 residues. The V and J ends lost 0 bases and 4 bases respectively, with 9 bases between them.

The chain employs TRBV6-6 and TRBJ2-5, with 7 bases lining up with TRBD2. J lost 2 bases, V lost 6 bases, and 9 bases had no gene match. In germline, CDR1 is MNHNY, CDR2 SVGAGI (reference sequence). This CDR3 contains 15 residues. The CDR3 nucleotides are TGTGCCAGCAGGCCGGGCGGGGGAAAACAAGAGACCCAGTACTTC. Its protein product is CASRPGGGKQETQYF.

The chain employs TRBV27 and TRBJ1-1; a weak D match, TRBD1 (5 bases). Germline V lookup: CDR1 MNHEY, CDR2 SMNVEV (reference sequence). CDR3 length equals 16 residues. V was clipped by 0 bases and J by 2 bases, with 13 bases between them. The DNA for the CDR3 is TGTGCCAGCAGTTTATCGATAGAAAGGGGAAACACTGAAGCTTTCTTT. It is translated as CASSLSIERGNTEAFF.

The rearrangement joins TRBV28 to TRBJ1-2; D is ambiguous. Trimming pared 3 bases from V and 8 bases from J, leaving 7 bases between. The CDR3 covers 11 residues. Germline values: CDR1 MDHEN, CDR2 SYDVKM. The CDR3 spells CASSFNHGYTF. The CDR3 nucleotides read TGTGCCAGCAGTTTTAATCACGGCTACACCTTC.